This TCR beta chain was sequenced during a study of identical twins. Findings and caveats of the study: Memory repertoires lacked the insertion deficit that abundant cord blood beta clonotypes showed. Twin-shared out-of-frame alpha sequences were enriched for low generation probability.

V was shortened by 0 bases and J by 4 bases, with 12 bases between the two germline ends. Germline CDR1 is DFQATT and CDR2 is SNEGSKA (reference sequence). The CDR3 spans 15 residues. TCRdb used MiXCR to reprocess the 5' RACE reads, holding one entry per CDR3 protein. The table shows hundreds of thousands of distinct CDR3 sequences, with 7.1% occurring only once. This clonotype showed up just a few times. Its antigen is not identified. The sample was also linked to a second study, of yellow fever vaccine responses in identical twins.

Sequencing used PBMCs. The chain has TRBV20-1 and TRBJ2-2, with D perhaps TRBD2 (6 bases). The sequence was collected from a woman aged 18 to 35 in good health. The CDR3 spells CSARDGTYSTGELFF. The CDR3 DNA sequence: TGCAGTGCTAGAGATGGGACTTATTCCACCGGGGAGCTGTTTTTT.